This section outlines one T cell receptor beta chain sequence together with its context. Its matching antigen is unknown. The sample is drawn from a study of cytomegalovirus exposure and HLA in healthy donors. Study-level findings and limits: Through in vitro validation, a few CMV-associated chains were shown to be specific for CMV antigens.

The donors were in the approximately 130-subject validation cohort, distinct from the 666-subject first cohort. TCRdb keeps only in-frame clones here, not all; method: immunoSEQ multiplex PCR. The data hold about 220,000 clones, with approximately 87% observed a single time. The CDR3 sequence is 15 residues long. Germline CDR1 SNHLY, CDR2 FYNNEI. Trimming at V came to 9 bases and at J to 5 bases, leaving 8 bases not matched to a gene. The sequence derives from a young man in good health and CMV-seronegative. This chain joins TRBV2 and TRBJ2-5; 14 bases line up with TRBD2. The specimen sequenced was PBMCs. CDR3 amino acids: CASMGLAGAGETQYF. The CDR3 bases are TGTGCCAGTATGGGACTAGCGGGAGCGGGGGAGACCCAGTACTTC.